This TCR beta chain was obtained from a study of T cell responses to AZD1222 COVID-19 vaccine. Some clones are missing from TCRdb's copy, which holds only in-frame ones; the method was immunoSEQ multiplex PCR. The sample has roughly 130,000 clones; about 92% are singletons. Study results and limitations: Unmutated variant regions are reportedly targeted by nearly half of spike-specific TCRs. All repertoire sampling was performed exclusively after the peak T cell response.

To note about this clone: Its antigen remains unknown.

This CDR3 is built from 14 residues. V shed 4 bases and J shed 5 bases, with 15 bases lying between them. Per the germline V gene, CDR1 is SGHDT and CDR2 is YYEEEE. The material was peripheral blood, obtained on day 0 of AZD1222 vaccination. This rearrangement joins TRBV5-6 to TRBJ2-5; D remains unclear. The receptor was derived from an adult in good health. The CDR3 nucleotides read TGTGCCAGCAGCCGGAGAAAAACGATCGAGACCCAGTACTTC. This encodes CASSRRKTIETQYF.